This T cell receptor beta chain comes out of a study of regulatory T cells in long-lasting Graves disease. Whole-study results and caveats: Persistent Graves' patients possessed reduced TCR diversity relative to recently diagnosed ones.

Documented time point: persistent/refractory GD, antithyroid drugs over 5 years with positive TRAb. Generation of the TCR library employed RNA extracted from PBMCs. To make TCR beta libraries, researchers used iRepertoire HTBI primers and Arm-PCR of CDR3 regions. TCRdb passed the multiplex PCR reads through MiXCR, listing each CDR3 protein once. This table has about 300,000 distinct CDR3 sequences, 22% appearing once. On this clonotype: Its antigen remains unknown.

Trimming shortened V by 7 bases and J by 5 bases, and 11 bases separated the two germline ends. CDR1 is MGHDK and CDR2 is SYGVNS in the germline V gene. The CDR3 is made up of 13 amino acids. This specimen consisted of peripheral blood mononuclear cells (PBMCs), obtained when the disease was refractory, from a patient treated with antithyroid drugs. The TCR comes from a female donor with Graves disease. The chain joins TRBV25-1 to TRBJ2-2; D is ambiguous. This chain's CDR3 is CASTKGVTGELFF. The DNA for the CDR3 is TGTGCCAGCACCAAGGGTGTTACCGGGGAGCTGTTTTTT.